This T cell receptor beta chain was documented in a study of blood T cell repertoires in COVID-19. Study at large: PBMCs, B-cell-depleted T cells, or T cells provided the cDNA or gDNA that made up the material.

Sequencing used immunoSEQ multiplex PCR; TCRdb keeps in-frame clones, though not all of them. The table has roughly 280,000 clones, 80% to 90% seen once. Cohort 3 recovered donors had two negative PCRs, clearance, or symptom resolution. The CDR3 extends over 14 amino acids. CDR1 is SNHLY, CDR2 FYNNEI, per germline. The V and J ends lost 11 bases and 2 bases, in that order; junction bases with no gene match: 10. The chain carries TRBV2 and TRBJ2-3; 7 bases align to TRBD2. Sequencing input: PBMCs or T cells enriched from blood (not recorded which). This sequence originates from a woman in her late teens or twenties who had recovered from COVID-19. CDR3 region: CASPSGDSTDTQYF. CDR3 DNA: TGTGCCTCGCCTAGCGGCGATTCCACAGATACGCAGTATTTT.